The clone carrying this T cell receptor beta chain appeared a few times. Trimming took off 1 base at V and 2 bases at J, with 17 bases between the two ends. This CDR3 has 17 residues. Looked up from germline, CDR1 is LGHNT and CDR2 is FRNRAP. This entry comes from a study of preoperative IRX-2 immunotherapy in early breast cancer. As to treatment: preoperative locoregional IRX-2 cytokine immunotherapy. Samples came from a phase Ib trial of preoperative locoregional IRX-2 cytokine immunotherapy. Produced via immunoSEQ multiplex PCR; TCRdb's table is partial and in-frame only. The sample holds 25,000 to 30,000 clones, about 79% seen once.

Sampling was carried out from a patient treated with IRX-2 immunotherapy. The TCR comes from a human donor with breast cancer. The chain links TRBV12-5 to TRBJ1-2, with D perhaps TRBD1 (5 bases). Written as DNA, the CDR3 is TGTGCTAGTGGTTTGGCCTGGCCGGGAGGGGAGAACTATGGCTACACCTTC. It encodes CASGLAWPGGENYGYTF. The whole variable domain, filled in from reference TRBV12-5 and TRBJ1-2, reads DARVTQTPRHKVTEMGQEVTMRCQPILGHNTVFWYRQTMMQGLELLAYFRNRAPLDDSGMPKDRFSAEMPDATLATLKIQPSEPRDSAVYFCASGLAWPGGENYGYTFGSGTRLTVV.